A single sample gave rise to the 17 T cell receptor beta chains below, sequenced in a study of cytomegalovirus exposure and HLA in healthy donors. Generated by immunoSEQ multiplex PCR, the TCRdb table keeps only in-frame clones and is missing some. In the table there are 150,000 or so clones, roughly nine tenths of which are singletons. The sample comprised PBMCs. Receptors originate from a woman aged 18-29 years in good health and CMV-seropositive.

The chain recombines TRBV27 with TRBJ1-2, with TRBD1 matching over 8 bases. V trimming: 6 bases; J trimming: 8 bases; junction bases outside the gene matches: 11. This CDR3 spans 14 amino acids. Germline V gives CDR1 MNHEY, CDR2 SMNVEV (reference sequence). CDR3 coding DNA: TGTGCCAGCAGCTTCAGTTCTGACAGGGGCGGCTACACCTTC. Its protein product is CASSFSSDRGGYTF.

Written as DNA, the CDR3 is TGTGCCAGCAGCTACGGGGCCTACAATGAGCAGTTCTTC. Its protein is CASSYGAYNEQFF. The rearrangement uses TRBV7-2 and TRBJ2-1; the D gene is possibly TRBD2 (5 bases). This CDR3 has 13 residues. The V gene lost 4 bases and the J gene lost 2 bases, with 6 bases spanning the gap. The germline CDR1 and CDR2 sequences are SGHTA and FQGNSA.

The V gene is TRBV27, the J gene TRBJ2-3; unclear D gene. Germline V gene data show CDR1 as MNHEY and CDR2 as SMNVEV (reference sequence). The V and J ends lost 4 bases and 1 base respectively, with 15 bases between them. The CDR3 sequence is 16 residues long. The CDR3 loop reads CASSSPLRLGTDTQYF. CDR3 nucleotides: TGTGCCAGCAGTTCTCCTTTGAGGCTTGGCACAGATACGCAGTATTTT.

This clone was detected once. The gene calls are TRBV11-3 and TRBJ2-3; 7 positions match TRBD2. Germline trimming cut 0 bases from V and 5 bases from J; bases unmatched to any gene: 5. This CDR3 comprises 15 residues. CDR1 SGHNT and CDR2 YENEEA come from the germline V gene. CDR3 in amino acids: CASSLDRLAGDTQYF. CDR3 in DNA: TGTGCCAGCAGCTTAGACCGACTAGCCGGAGATACGCAGTATTTT.

The chain has TRBV6-6 and TRBJ1-4; D gene uncertain. Germline V CDR1 and CDR2: MNHNY, SVGAGI (reference sequence). CDR3 length: 12 amino acids. V lost 8 bases and J 8 bases, leaving 12 bases between the germline ends. CDR3 amino acids: CASSEVLEKLFF. The CDR3 nucleotides read TGTGCCAGCTCGGAGGTGTTGGAAAAACTGTTTTTT.

This clone showed up just a few times. The chain couples TRBV5-1 to TRBJ2-3; 14 nucleotides align to TRBD2. This CDR3 has 18 amino acids. V trimming: 0 bases; J trimming: 2 bases; junction bases outside the gene matches: 5. Germline CDR1 reads SGHRS; CDR2 reads YFSETQ. CDR3 sequence reads: CASSLEGLAGAITDTQYF. CDR3 in DNA: TGCGCCAGCAGCTTGGAGGGACTAGCGGGGGCCATCACAGATACGCAGTATTTT.

V and J are TRBV4-3 and TRBJ2-3, with TRBD2 as a possible D gene (5 bases). V lost 4 bases and J lost 4, with 18 bases in between. The CDR3 consists of 16 residues. Germline CDR1 is LGHNA and CDR2 is YSLEER. The CDR3 DNA reads TGCGCCAGCAGCCCAACACTAGGTCTAGGTGCAGATACGCAGTATTTT. It specifies CASSPTLGLGADTQYF.

The CDR3 spells CASSSGGGTGVFSYEQYF. The CDR3 coding sequence is TGTGCCAGCAGTTCAGGGGGTGGTACAGGGGTCTTCTCCTACGAGCAGTACTTC. The V gene is TRBV28, the J gene TRBJ2-7, with 7 bases identical to TRBD1. V was pared by 4 bases and J by 0 bases, with 15 bases of the junction left unmatched. The length of the CDR3 is 18 residues. Per the germline V gene, CDR1 is MDHEN and CDR2 is SYDVKM.

The chain recombines TRBV5-4 with TRBJ2-1, with TRBD1 matching over 9 bases. Germline-derived CDR1 and CDR2 are SGHNT and YYREEE (reference sequence). The CDR3 spans 13 residues. Germline trimming cut 4 bases from V and 14 bases from J; bases unmatched to any gene: 10. The DNA for the CDR3 is TGTGCCAGCAGCCAGGGACAGGGAAGTGGAGAGTTCTTC. It codes for CASSQGQGSGEFF.

This clone was detected once. The chain carries TRBV18 and TRBJ1-6; 8 nucleotides line up with TRBD1. J gave up 8 bases and V 4 bases, and 1 base lay outside the gene matches. Germline CDR1 and CDR2: KGHSH and LQKENI. The CDR3 runs to 13 residues. The CDR3 sequence is CASSLDRDSPLHF. CDR3 nucleotide sequence: TGTGCCAGCTCACTGGACAGGGATTCACCCCTCCACTTT.

This clone was counted a single time. The chain links TRBV14 to TRBJ2-3, with 8 nucleotides matching TRBD2. The CDR3 runs 15 residues. Germline CDR1 SGHDN, CDR2 FVKESK. Trimming cost V 2 bases and J 3 bases; bases outside gene matches: 4. CDR3 protein: CASSQLLAATDTQYF. In DNA, the CDR3 is TGTGCCAGCAGCCAATTACTAGCGGCGACAGATACGCAGTATTTT.

V usage is TRBV11-2 and J usage is TRBJ1-2, with 9 bases aligning to TRBD1. The CDR3 contains 16 residues. V was pared by 0 bases and J by 5 bases, with 7 bases of the junction left unmatched. Germline-derived CDR1 and CDR2 are SGHAT and FQNNGV. CDR3 sequence (DNA): TGTGCCAGCAGCTTAGATGGTCCCGGACAGGGGTATGGCTACACCTTC. Translating it yields CASSLDGPGQGYGYTF.

The V gene is TRBV10-2, the J gene TRBJ1-4; TRBD1 might be the D (6 bases). The CDR3 is 15 residues long. Looked up from germline, CDR1 is WSHSY and CDR2 is SAAADI. Deletions cut 2 bases from V and 7 bases from J, with 14 bases between. CDR3 sequence reads: CASSEVAGVGEKLFF. The CDR3 nucleotides read TGCGCCAGCAGTGAGGTGGCAGGGGTTGGTGAAAAACTGTTTTTT.

This clone has just one count. V gene TRBV28 combines with J gene TRBJ1-2; D is perhaps TRBD1 (5 bases). Trimming stripped 5 bases from V and 4 bases from J, with 17 bases between. The CDR3 contains 15 residues. Germline CDR1 is MDHEN and CDR2 is SYDVKM. CDR3 nucleotides: TGTGCCAGCAGTACGGACATTCAATGGGGCTATGGCTACACCTTC. It encodes CASSTDIQWGYGYTF.

Many counts were recorded for this clone. V is TRBV27 and J is TRBJ1-6, with 7 positions matching TRBD1. CDR1 and CDR2 from the germline V gene are MNHEY and SMNVEV (reference sequence). The ends lost 6 bases at V and 0 bases at J; junction bases unmatched: 8. The CDR3 covers 17 residues. The CDR3: CASSRGQSSSYNSPLHF. The CDR3 region has the DNA TGTGCCAGCAGCCGGGGACAGTCGAGCTCCTATAATTCACCCCTCCACTTT.

The rearrangement joins TRBV5-1 to TRBJ2-1, with D tentatively TRBD2 (5 bases). CDR1 is SGHRS and CDR2 is YFSETQ in the germline V gene. The V and J ends lost 4 bases and 8 bases respectively, with 13 bases between them. This CDR3 region has 13 residues. The CDR3 region is CASSVPLGYEQFF. For the CDR3, the DNA is TGCGCCAGCAGCGTACCACTAGGCTATGAGCAGTTCTTC.

V usage is TRBV19 and J usage is TRBJ2-2; possible D gene TRBD1, 7 bases. From germline, CDR1 is LNHDA and CDR2 SQIVND (reference sequence). V was cut by 7 bases and J by 1 base, with 16 bases left in between. This CDR3 is built from 16 residues. For the CDR3, the DNA is TGTGCCAGTAAGTTGCGGGGACAGCAGAACACCGGGGAGCTGTTTTTT. Amino acids: CASKLRGQQNTGELFF.